This record looks at one T cell receptor beta chain sequence and its context. Authors' processing steps: Reference gene primer amplification in the assay estimated nucleated cell counts. Here immunoSEQ multiplex PCR was the method, and the copy in TCRdb shows in-frame clones only, minus some. The D gene and trimming were derived from the DNA, and the V and J assignments and clone size from that table. The sample has under 150,000 clones, about 85% seen once; the top ten hold around 9.8%. The germline V and J ends were trimmed by 10 bases and 1 base, with 19 bases remaining between them. The CDR3 consists of 15 residues. The germline gives CDR1 SGHAT, CDR2 FQDESV (reference sequence). This record belongs to a study of blood T cell repertoires in COVID-19.

The TCR originated in a man aged 40-50 years with active or convalescent COVID-19. The specimen was peripheral blood. The V gene is TRBV11-1, the J gene TRBJ1-1; tentative D call: TRBD1 (5 bases). In DNA, the CDR3 is TGTGCCATCCAGGAAGCAGGGTCGAGGAACACTGAAGCTTTCTTT. Protein: CAIQEAGSRNTEAFF.